The 22 T cell receptor beta chains below come from one sample, sequenced in a study of blood T cells in healthy people across ages. Primers used in a second PCR of about 6 to 11 cycles were a sample-barcoded 5' primer and a J-beta primer mix. TCRdb independently ran MiXCR on the 5' RACE reads; one entry per CDR3 protein. This table holds under 2 million distinct CDR3 sequences, roughly 30% found once. The sample consisted of blood. These TCRs come from a woman in her thirties in good health.

The rearrangement joins TRBV30 to TRBJ1-4; TRBD1 agrees at 9 bases. V gave up 3 bases and J gave up 10 bases; unmatched junction bases: 6. The CDR3 consists of 13 residues. Germline V lookup: CDR1 GTSNPN, CDR2 SVGIG (reference sequence). CDR3 loop: CAWRRTGEGKLFF. CDR3 in DNA: TGTGCCTGGAGGCGGACAGGGGAGGGAAAACTGTTTTTT. Full variable domain (outside the CDR3, taken from reference TRBV30 and TRBJ1-4): SQTIHQWPATLVQPVGSPLSLECTVEGTSNPNLYWYRQAAGRGLQLLFYSVGIGQISSEVPQNLSASRPQDRQFILSSKKLLLSDSGFYLCAWRRTGEGKLFFGSGTQLSVL.

The J gene is TRBJ1-2, the V gene TRBV7-6; 11 bases align to TRBD1. V shed 1 base and J 8 bases; nucleotides not matched to a gene: 9. The CDR3 is made up of 16 amino acids. The germline gives CDR1 SGHVS, CDR2 FNYEAQ. The CDR3 nucleotides are TGTGCCAGCAGCTTAGGGGGGACAGGGGGTTCTGGAGGCTACACCTTC. It translates to CASSLGGTGGSGGYTF.

The chain links TRBV2 to TRBJ2-3; 7 positions match TRBD2. The CDR3 totals 13 residues. The V gene end was trimmed by 6 bases and the J gene end by 6 bases; junction bases not matched to a gene: 6. CDR1 and CDR2 (germline): SNHLY, FYNNEI. The CDR3 DNA follows: TGTGCCAGCAGGCGCGGGAGCCGGGATACGCAGTATTTT. Residues: CASRRGSRDTQYF.

Worth noting for this clonotype: One end of the junction does not line up with germline, which may come from a read error. The J gene is TRBJ2-5, the V gene TRBV7-6, with D maybe TRBD2 (7 bases). The CDR3 loop spans 15 amino acids. CDR1 is SGHVS, CDR2 FNYEAQ, per germline. CDR3 residues: CVSSPSGGAGETQYF. CDR3 bases: TGTGTCAGCAGCCCTAGTGGGGGGGCTGGGGAGACCCAGTACTTC.

V usage is TRBV28 and J usage is TRBJ1-2; 9 bases line up with TRBD1. The CDR3 covers 14 residues. CDR1 is MDHEN, CDR2 SYDVKM, per germline. Germline trimming cut 5 bases from V and 8 bases from J; bases unmatched to any gene: 9. This CDR3 reads CASSKLQGARGYTF. The CDR3 region has the DNA TGTGCCAGCAGTAAGCTACAGGGGGCGAGAGGCTACACCTTC.

V usage is TRBV11-3 and J usage is TRBJ2-2, with 11 nucleotides matching TRBD2. The CDR3 extends over 15 amino acids. Germline V gene sequence: CDR1 SGHNT, CDR2 YENEEA. V gave up 5 bases and J gave up 13 bases; unmatched junction bases: 12. CDR3 loop: CASSRGDLAGGRLFF. The CDR3 region has the DNA TGTGCCAGCAGCCGAGGAGACCTAGCGGGAGGTCGGCTGTTTTTT.

With regard to this clonotype: This may come from a read error, since a much larger clone is one base off. The chain carries TRBV29-1 and TRBJ2-1, with TRBD1 matching 7 bases. V lost 3 bases to trimming and J lost 6 bases; unmatched junction nucleotides: 8. Germline V gene lookup returns CDR1 SQVTM and CDR2 ANQGSEA. The CDR3 spans 14 residues. The CDR3 DNA sequence: TGCAGCGTTGACAAGGGGGCAGGGTGCAATGAGCAGTTCTTC. The encoded protein is CSVDKGAGCNEQFF.

Only a few counts were recorded for this clonotype. The rearrangement joins TRBV27 to TRBJ2-7; 8 nucleotides match TRBD1. Germline V gene lookup returns CDR1 MNHEY and CDR2 SMNVEV (reference sequence). The CDR3 has 16 residues. The J segment lost 6 bases and the V segment lost 1 base, leaving 11 bases of the junction unmatched. CDR3 nucleotides: TGTGCCAGCAGTTTATTACCCCCGGGACAGGTGGGCGAGCAGTACTTC. Residues: CASSLLPPGQVGEQYF.

The chain couples TRBV6-4 to TRBJ2-5; perhaps TRBD1 as D (5 bases). CDR1 and CDR2 from the germline V gene are MRHNA and SNTAGT. The CDR3 is 13 amino acids. The germline V and J ends were trimmed by 5 bases and 5 bases, with 12 bases remaining between them. The CDR3 DNA sequence: TGTGCCAGCAGTATAGGGGCGCGGGAGACCCAGTACTTC. This translates into CASSIGARETQYF.

In its sample, this clonotype was seen many times. This rearrangement joins TRBV5-1 to TRBJ1-2, with D perhaps matching TRBD1 (5 bases). The germline V and J ends were trimmed by 4 bases and 4 bases, with 11 bases remaining between them. CDR1 and CDR2 (germline): SGHRS, YFSETQ. This CDR3 comprises 13 residues. CDR3 sequence reads: CASSPDSPYGYTF. The CDR3 DNA is TGCGCCAGCAGCCCAGACAGCCCCTATGGCTACACCTTC.

In its sample, this clonotype was seen many times. The chain links TRBV5-1 to TRBJ2-5; D gene uncertain. Germline V gene sequence: CDR1 SGHRS, CDR2 YFSETQ. Trimming pared 4 bases from V and 3 bases from J, leaving 13 bases between. There are 14 residues in the CDR3. The DNA of the CDR3 is TGCGCCAGCAGCGACCAACTCCGGAAAGAGACCCAGTACTTC. Encoded protein: CASSDQLRKETQYF.

This clonotype was observed many times. This chain links TRBV12-3 or TRBV12-4 with TRBJ1-1; tentatively, D is TRBD1 (5 bases). The CDR3 runs 14 residues. Deletions cut 3 bases from V and 0 bases from J, with 8 bases between. The CDR3 nucleotides are TGTGCCAGCAGTTTTCAGGGAATGAACACTGAAGCTTTCTTT. Translating gives CASSFQGMNTEAFF.

This clonotype was detected only a few times. The chain links TRBV3-1 to TRBJ2-1; 12 bases agree with TRBD2. This CDR3 contains 20 residues. V was clipped by 3 bases and J by 0 bases; unmatched bases: 12. CDR1 and CDR2 from the germline V gene are LGHDT and YNNKEL (reference sequence). The CDR3 region is CASSHVPLAGGLSSYNEQFF. In DNA, the CDR3 is TGTGCCAGCAGCCATGTACCACTAGCGGGGGGCCTGAGCTCCTACAATGAGCAGTTCTTC.

The DNA for the CDR3 is TGCAGCGTGGGCAGGGACATGAACACTGAAGCTTTCTTT. Protein product: CSVGRDMNTEAFF. This chain connects TRBV29-1 to TRBJ1-1; maybe TRBD1 (6 bases). Germline-derived CDR1 and CDR2 are SQVTM and ANQGSEA. The CDR3 loop spans 13 amino acids. V was clipped by 6 bases and J by 0 bases, with 11 bases between them.

At least ten counts were recorded for this clonotype. The chain couples TRBV29-1 to TRBJ2-5, with D unclear. Germline V gene sequence: CDR1 SQVTM, CDR2 ANQGSEA. The CDR3 consists of 12 residues. Trimming took off 1 base at V and 2 bases at J, with 5 bases between the two ends. CDR3 nucleotides: TGCAGCGTTGAAGGGAATCAAGAGACCCAGTACTTC. Encoded protein: CSVEGNQETQYF.

The chain has TRBV20-1 and TRBJ2-1; 8 bases agree with TRBD2. CDR3 length equals 16 residues. After removal of 5 bases from V and 4 bases from J, the junction contained 13 bases not matched to a gene. CDR1 and CDR2 from the germline V gene are DFQATT and SNEGSKA (reference sequence). CDR3 nucleotides: TGCAGTGCTTCCGGCGCCGGGGGGGCCGAATACAATGAGCAGTTCTTC. This encodes CSASGAGGAEYNEQFF.

The table lists this clonotype with a few counts. J is TRBJ2-5 and V is TRBV18, with 9 bases fitting TRBD1. This CDR3 has 15 amino acids. Trimming cost V 4 bases and J 3 bases; bases outside gene matches: 6. Germline CDR1 and CDR2: KGHSH and LQKENI. CDR3 loop: CASSLGQGYEETQYF. The CDR3 DNA reads TGTGCCAGCTCACTTGGACAGGGGTACGAAGAGACCCAGTACTTC.

This clonotype was found a few times. This sequence joins TRBV7-6 and TRBJ2-7, with D tentatively TRBD1 (6 bases). The germline V gene encodes CDR1 SGHVS and CDR2 FNYEAQ. V was clipped by 5 bases and J by 0 bases, with 20 bases between them. The CDR3 sequence is 17 residues long. The CDR3 reads CASSQEVPGAGSYEQYF. CDR3 nucleotides: TGTGCCAGCAGCCAGGAGGTCCCAGGGGCCGGCTCCTACGAGCAGTACTTC.

This chain joins TRBV10-3 and TRBJ1-1; 7 bases are shared with TRBD1. The germline gives CDR1 ENHRY, CDR2 SYGVKD. V shed 5 bases and J 7 bases; nucleotides not matched to a gene: 7. CDR3 length equals 13 residues. CDR3 nucleotides: TGTGCCATCAGTTATGACAGGGCGGATGAAGCTTTCTTT. Amino acid sequence: CAISYDRADEAFF.

This chain connects TRBV11-2 to TRBJ1-1; D ambiguous. This CDR3 region has 13 residues. V was clipped by 5 bases and J by 7 bases, with 14 bases between them. CDR1 is SGHAT, CDR2 FQNNGV, per germline. The CDR3 bases are TGTGCCAGCAGCCAAGTCCGGGAAGGTGAAGCTTTCTTT. It specifies CASSQVREGEAFF. Full variable domain (missing parts from reference TRBV11-2 and TRBJ1-1): EAGVAQSPRYKIIEKRQSVAFWCNPISGHATLYWYQQILGQGPKLLIQFQNNGVVDDSQLPKDRFSAERLKGVDSTLKIQPAKLEDSAVYLCASSQVREGEAFFGQGTRLTVV.

This clonotype was counted only a few times. The chain carries TRBV2 and TRBJ2-1; 7 nucleotides agree with TRBD1. Looked up from germline, CDR1 is SNHLY and CDR2 is FYNNEI. Trimming at V came to 6 bases and at J to 3 bases, leaving 2 bases not matched to a gene. The CDR3 is 13 residues long. CDR3 protein: CASRDRDYNEQFF. In DNA, the CDR3 is TGTGCCAGCAGAGACAGGGACTACAATGAGCAGTTCTTC. The full variable domain, completed using reference TRBV2 and TRBJ2-1, is EPEVTQTPSHQVTQMGQEVILRCVPISNHLYFYWYRQILGQKVEFLVSFYNNEISEKSEIFDDQFSVERPDGSNFTLKIRSTKLEDSAMYFCASRDRDYNEQFFGPGTRLTVL.

J is TRBJ2-1 and V is TRBV5-1; maybe TRBD2 (6 bases). The CDR3 has 14 residues. CDR1 and CDR2 (germline): SGHRS, YFSETQ. V lost 4 bases, J lost 6 bases, and 14 bases lay in between. CDR3 residues: CASSPGVSGNEQFF. The CDR3 DNA sequence: TGCGCCAGCAGCCCGGGGGTCAGTGGCAATGAGCAGTTCTTC.